Listed below are T cell receptor beta chains from one sample, sequenced in a study of cytomegalovirus exposure and HLA in healthy donors. The method was immunoSEQ multiplex PCR; TCRdb's version includes in-frame clones alone and lacks a portion of them. Of approximately 140,000 clones listed, 79% were seen once; the top ten hold about 0.91%. Sequencing was performed on PBMCs. These receptor sequences come from a man between 18 and 35 years old in good health and CMV-seronegative. Both conserved end residues are part of each CDR3. D genes are given only for firm matches. Clone size is shown for a subset of rows, as once, few, many or a class of expanded clone.

J | V | D | size | DNA | CDR3
TRBJ2-1 | TRBV7-9 | NA | NA | TGTGCCAGCAGCACAAGTTCGAATGAGCAGTTCTTC | CASSTSSNEQFF
TRBJ1-4 | TRBV6-1 | NA | few | TGTGCCAGCTCAGGGTTCAATGAAAAACTGTTTTTT | CASSGFNEKLFF
TRBJ1-1 | TRBV4-2 | TRBD1 | NA | TGTGCCAGCAGCCATCGGGACAGGGGAGCTTTCTTT | CASSHRDRGAFF
TRBJ2-5 | TRBV11-2 | NA | NA | TGTGCCAGCAGCTTAGCCAGGGCCTACCAAGAGACCCAGTACTTC | CASSLARAYQETQYF
TRBJ2-3 | TRBV18 | NA | few | TGTGCCAGCTCACGGGGGGGCCGTACAGATACGCAGTATTTT | CASSRGGRTDTQYF
TRBJ2-7 | TRBV2 | TRBD1 | NA | TGTGCCAGCAGTTCTGACAGGGCCTACGAGCAGTACTTC | CASSSDRAYEQYF
TRBJ2-2 | TRBV5-1 | TRBD1 | NA | TGCGCCAGCACAGTACAGGGGAGCACCGGGGAGCTGTTTTTT | CASTVQGSTGELFF
TRBJ2-5 | TRBV9 | TRBD1 | NA | TGTGCCAGCAGCGTGGGGACAGGCCAAGAGACCCAGTACTTC | CASSVGTGQETQYF
TRBJ2-7 | TRBV29-1 | TRBD1 | NA | TGCAGCGGACAGGGGGCTTACGAGCAGTACTTC | CSGQGAYEQYF
TRBJ2-7 | TRBV4-2 | TRBD1 | few | TGTGCCAGCATCCTCCACAGGGGCCTCTACGAGCAGTACTTC | CASILHRGLYEQYF
TRBJ1-4 | TRBV4-3 | NA | few | TGCGCCAGCAGCCCTAGGAGGGTCAATGAAAAACTGTTTTTT | CASSPRRVNEKLFF
TRBJ2-3 | TRBV11-2 | TRBD1 | NA | TGTGCCAGCAGCTTATTTATAACAGGGGCTAGCACAGATACGCAGTATTTT | CASSLFITGASTDTQYF
TRBJ1-1 | TRBV30 | TRBD1 | NA | TGTGCCTGGAACAGGGGGCAAGGGGATTTCTTT | CAWNRGQGDFF
TRBJ2-6 | TRBV18 | TRBD1 | once | TGTGCCAGCTATATACGGGACAGGGCCTCTGGGGCCAACGTCCTGACTTTC | CASYIRDRASGANVLTF
TRBJ1-6 | TRBV6-4 | TRBD1 | few | TGTGCCAGCAGTCCAGGGGGGTCCTCCTATAATTCACCCCTCCACTTT | CASSPGGSSYNSPLHF
TRBJ2-2 | TRBV15 | NA | NA | TGTGCCACCAGCAGGTGGGGCGGGGCGAACACCGGGGAGCTGTTTTTT | CATSRWGGANTGELFF
TRBJ1-2 | TRBV5-4 | TRBD1 | NA | TGTGCCAGCAGCTTCTTAGGGGGCACCTATGGCTACACCTTC | CASSFLGGTYGYTF
TRBJ1-6 | TRBV6-5 | NA | NA | TGTGCCAGCAGTTTCCCCCTTCGACCCCTCCACTTT | CASSFPLRPLHF
TRBJ1-4 | TRBV2 | NA | NA | TGTGCCAGCAAGTCTTCGGGGGGAGGTGAAAAACTGTTTTTT | CASKSSGGGEKLFF
TRBJ1-5 | TRBV6-6 | TRBD1 | NA | TGTGCCAGCAGTCGGACAGGGCACAATCAGCCCCAGCATTTT | CASSRTGHNQPQHF
TRBJ1-5 | TRBV19 | NA | NA | TGTGCCAGTAGCGTCAGCCTCACTAATAGCAATCAGCCCCAGCATTTT | CASSVSLTNSNQPQHF
TRBJ1-1 | TRBV5-6 | NA | NA | TGTGCCAGCAGCCACCGTGACTGGGACACTGAAGCTTTCTTT | CASSHRDWDTEAFF
TRBJ2-1 | TRBV5-1 | TRBD1 | few | TGCGCCAGCAGCGTGACAGGGACCTACAATGAGCAGTTCTTC | CASSVTGTYNEQFF
TRBJ2-7 | TRBV7-2 | NA | NA | TGTGCCAGCAGCTCCTTCCGGGAGCAGTACTTC | CASSSFREQYF
TRBJ2-5 | TRBV5-1 | TRBD2 | NA | TGCGCCAGCAGCCTGGGACTAGCGGGGGGCGAGGAGAGCCAGTACTTC | CASSLGLAGGEESQYF
TRBJ2-2 | TRBV5-1 | NA | NA | TGCGCCAGCAGCTTGGGGCAGCGGCACACCGGGGAGCTGTTTTTT | CASSLGQRHTGELFF
TRBJ1-2 | TRBV4-1 | NA | NA | TGCGCCAGCAGCCAAGATACAGACAGGAACTATGGCTACACCTTC | CASSQDTDRNYGYTF
TRBJ2-1 | TRBV10-3 | TRBD1 | NA | TGTGCCATCAGTGAATATGGGACAGGGGCGGGATACAATGAGCAGTTCTTC | CAISEYGTGAGYNEQFF
TRBJ2-4 | TRBV9 | TRBD1 | NA | TGTGCCAGCAGCCAAACAGGGGACAGTCCGGGCATTCAGTACTTC | CASSQTGDSPGIQYF
TRBJ2-7 | TRBV29-1 | TRBD2 | few | TGCAGCGTTGAAGAAAGCGGGGGAAGGGAGCAGTACTTC | CSVEESGGREQYF
TRBJ1-6 | TRBV7-9 | NA | NA | TGTTCCAGCAGCTTGGGAGGGTCACCCCTCCACTTT | CSSSLGGSPLHF
TRBJ1-4 | TRBV27 | TRBD1 | NA | TGTGCCAGCAGTCGACAGGGGTCTGAAAAACTGTTTTTT | CASSRQGSEKLFF
TRBJ2-3 | TRBV25-1 | TRBD2 | NA | TGTGCCAGCAGTGAAGGGGGGGTTAGCACAGATACGCAGTATTTT | CASSEGGVSTDTQYF
TRBJ2-1 | TRBV30 | NA | NA | TGTGCCTGGAGTGGAGGGTACAATGAGCAGTTCTTC | CAWSGGYNEQFF
TRBJ1-4 | TRBV25-1 | NA | NA | TGTGCCAGCAGTGTATCCGGGATGCTCGAAAAACTGTTTTTT | CASSVSGMLEKLFF
TRBJ2-7 | TRBV30 | TRBD2 | NA | TGTGCCTGGAGTTTTTCCAGCGGGGGGGACGAGCAGTACTTC | CAWSFSSGGDEQYF
TRBJ2-7 | TRBV27 | TRBD1 | NA | TGTGCCAGCAGGATCTCCGGGACAGGGTTGTTCTCTCAAGAGCAGTACTTC | CASRISGTGLFSQEQYF
TRBJ2-5 | TRBV27 | TRBD2 | NA | TGTGCCAGCAGTGCCTCTAGCGGCTCCCAAGAGACCCAGTACTTC | CASSASSGSQETQYF
TRBJ2-3 | TRBV4-2 | NA | few | TGTGCCAGCAGCCAAGAGGTCCCACAGACAGATACGCAGTATTTT | CASSQEVPQTDTQYF
TRBJ2-5 | TRBV2 | TRBD2 | NA | TGTGCCAGCAACCCGGGACTAGCGGAGACCCAGTACTTC | CASNPGLAETQYF
TRBJ2-7 | TRBV19 | TRBD1 | NA | TGTGCCAGTAGTGCCAGGGACAGCAGCTCCTACGAGCAGTACTTC | CASSARDSSSYEQYF
TRBJ2-3 | TRBV6-4 | TRBD2 | NA | TGTGCCAGCAGCTTTAGCGGGGCGGGCGTCGATACGCAGTATTTT | CASSFSGAGVDTQYF
TRBJ1-4 | TRBV5-1 | NA | NA | TGCGCCAGCAGCTTGGGGGGAGCGGGGATTTTTAATGAAAAACTGTTTTTT | CASSLGGAGIFNEKLFF
TRBJ2-7 | TRBV10-2 | TRBD1 | NA | TGCGCCAGCAGTCCGACAGGGGGCTACGAGCAGTACTTC | CASSPTGGYEQYF
TRBJ2-5 | TRBV7-2 | TRBD1 | NA | TGTGCCAGCAGCTTAGACAGGGGAAGGCAAGAGACCCAGTACTTC | CASSLDRGRQETQYF